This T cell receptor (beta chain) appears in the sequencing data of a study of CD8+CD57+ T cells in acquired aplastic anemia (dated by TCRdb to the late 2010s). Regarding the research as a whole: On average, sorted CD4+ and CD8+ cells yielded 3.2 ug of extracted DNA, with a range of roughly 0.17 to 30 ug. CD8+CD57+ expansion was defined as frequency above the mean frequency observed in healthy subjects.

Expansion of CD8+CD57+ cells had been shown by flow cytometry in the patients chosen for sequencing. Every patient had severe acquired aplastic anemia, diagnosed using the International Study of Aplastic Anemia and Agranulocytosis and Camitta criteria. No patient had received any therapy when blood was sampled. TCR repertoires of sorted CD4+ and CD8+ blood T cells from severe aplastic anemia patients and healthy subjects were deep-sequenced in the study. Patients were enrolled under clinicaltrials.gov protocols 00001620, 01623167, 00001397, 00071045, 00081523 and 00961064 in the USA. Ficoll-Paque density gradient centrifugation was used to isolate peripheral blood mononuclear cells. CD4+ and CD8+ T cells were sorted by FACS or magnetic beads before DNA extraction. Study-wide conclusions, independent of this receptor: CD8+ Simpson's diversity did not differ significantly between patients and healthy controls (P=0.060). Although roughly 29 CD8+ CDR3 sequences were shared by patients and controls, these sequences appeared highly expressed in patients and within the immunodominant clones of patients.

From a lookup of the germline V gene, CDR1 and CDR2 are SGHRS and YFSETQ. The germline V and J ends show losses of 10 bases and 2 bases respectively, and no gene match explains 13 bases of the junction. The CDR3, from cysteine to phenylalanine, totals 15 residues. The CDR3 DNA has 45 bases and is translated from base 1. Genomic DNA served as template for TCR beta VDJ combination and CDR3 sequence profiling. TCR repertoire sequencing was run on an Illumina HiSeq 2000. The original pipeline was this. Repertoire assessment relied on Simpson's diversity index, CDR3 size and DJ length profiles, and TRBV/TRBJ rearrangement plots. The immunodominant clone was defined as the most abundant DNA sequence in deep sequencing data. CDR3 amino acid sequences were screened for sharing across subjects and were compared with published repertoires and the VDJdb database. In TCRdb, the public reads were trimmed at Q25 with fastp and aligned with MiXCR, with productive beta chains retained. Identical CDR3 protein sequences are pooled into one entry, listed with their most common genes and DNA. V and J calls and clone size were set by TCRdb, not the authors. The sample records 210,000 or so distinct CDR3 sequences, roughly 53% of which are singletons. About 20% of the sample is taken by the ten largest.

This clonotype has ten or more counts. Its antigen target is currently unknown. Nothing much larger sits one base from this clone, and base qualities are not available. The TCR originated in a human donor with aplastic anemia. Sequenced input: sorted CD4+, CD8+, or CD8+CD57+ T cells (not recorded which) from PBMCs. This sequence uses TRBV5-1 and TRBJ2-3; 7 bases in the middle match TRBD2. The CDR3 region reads CAVGSPGGITDTQYF. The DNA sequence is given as TGCGCCGTGGGCTCACCGGGGGGAATCACAGATACGCAGTATTTT.